At least ten counts were recorded for the clone carrying this T cell receptor beta chain. The data belong to a study of shared clonotypes between healthy human individuals. The repertoire was sequenced with immunoSEQ multiplex PCR; TCRdb's copy has only in-frame clones and lacks some. The table lists 100,000 or so clones, 68% of them singletons. From germline, CDR1 is SGHTA and CDR2 FQGNSA. This CDR3 is 15 amino acids long. With 3 bases clipped from V and 8 bases from J, the junction kept 11 bases outside the gene matches. The chain carries TRBV7-2 and TRBJ2-7; TRBD2 aligns across 9 bases. The sample was memory CD8+ T cells sorted from blood. Subset of the sample: CD45RO+ cells pooled with CCR7-negative TemRA cells. The receptor's source is a woman under 40 in good health. DNA for the CDR3: TGTGCCAGCAGCTTTAGTTCGCGGGAGGGTCGCCAGCAGTACTTC. This encodes CASSFSSREGRQQYF.